This T cell receptor beta chain is from a study of CD8 T cells in Susac syndrome. Overall study results and limits: The relatively small number of individuals in the TCR sequencing and HLA analysis was acknowledged by the study.

Reverse transcription used roughly 0.5 to 1 ug RNA and random hexamers. The CDR3 of TCR beta was amplified by immunoSEQ multiplex PCR across 54 Vbeta and 13 Jbeta. Each CDR3 protein gets one entry after TCRdb re-called the immunoSEQ multiplex PCR reads with MiXCR. The sample contains roughly 400,000 distinct CDR3 sequences, 75% to 90% of which appear only once. About this clonotype itself: Its antigen is still unknown.

Trimming removed 1 base from V and 5 bases from J; junction bases left unmatched: 7. Germline V lookup: CDR1 SGHTA, CDR2 FQGNSA. CDR3 length: 16 amino acids. The multiple sclerosis control cohort comprised treatment-naive individuals presenting with stable or active relapsing-remitting disease. The sample was CD8+ T cells from PBMCs. The sequence came from a human donor with multiple sclerosis. The rearrangement uses TRBV7-2 and TRBJ2-1; 8 bases are shared with TRBD2. CDR3 DNA sequence: TGTGCCAGCAGCTTAGTATATAGCGGGGCAAACAATGAGCAGTTCTTC. It specifies CASSLVYSGANNEQFF.